This T cell receptor beta chain was captured by sequencing in a study of blood T cell repertoires in COVID-19. Per the authors' pipeline: Researchers report that nucleated cell counts were estimated from reference gene primer amplification. The protocol was immunoSEQ multiplex PCR, while the TCRdb copy is restricted to in-frame clones and leaves out a portion. V, J and clone size were drawn from that table, and D and trimming were deduced from the DNA. The data contain more than 150,000 clones, around 80% of them singletons. CDR3 size: 14 residues. V trimming: 3 bases; J trimming: 4 bases; junction bases outside the gene matches: 4. Germline lookup yields CDR1 GTSNPN and CDR2 SVGIG (reference sequence).

Sequenced: peripheral blood. This sequence joins TRBV30 and TRBJ1-2; 11 bases match TRBD1. The TCR comes from a young man with active or convalescent COVID-19. CDR3 residues: CAWRGQGGFYGYTF. The CDR3 region has the DNA TGTGCCTGGAGGGGACAGGGGGGCTTCTATGGCTACACCTTC.